This T cell receptor (beta chain) came from a study of blood T cell repertoires in COVID-19. This clone was found a few times. Only in-frame clones appear in the TCRdb table, and some are missing; sequencing was by immunoSEQ multiplex PCR. The table has over 250,000 clones, about 88% seen once. Enrolled through a virtual design, the participants were between about 18 and 100 years of age and came from approximately 25 US areas. The CDR3 spans 14 residues. Trimming took 3 bases from V and 3 from J; bases not matched to a gene: 4. Germline CDR1 GTSNPN, CDR2 SVGIG (reference sequence). The sample was PBMCs or T cells enriched from blood (not recorded which). The receptor was isolated from a man between 60 and 70 years old who had recovered from COVID-19. V gene TRBV30 combines with J gene TRBJ2-3; TRBD1 matches at 9 bases. The CDR3 coding sequence is TGTGCCTGGAGCGAGGGACAGGGAACAGATACGCAGTATTTT. Its protein product is CAWSEGQGTDTQYF. The full variable domain, in which reference TRBV30 and TRBJ2-3 provide the parts outside the CDR3, is SQTIHQWPATLVQPVGSPLSLECTVEGTSNPNLYWYRQAAGRGLQLLFYSVGIGQISSEVPQNLSASRPQDRQFILSSKKLLLSDSGFYLCAWSEGQGTDTQYFGPGTRLTVL.